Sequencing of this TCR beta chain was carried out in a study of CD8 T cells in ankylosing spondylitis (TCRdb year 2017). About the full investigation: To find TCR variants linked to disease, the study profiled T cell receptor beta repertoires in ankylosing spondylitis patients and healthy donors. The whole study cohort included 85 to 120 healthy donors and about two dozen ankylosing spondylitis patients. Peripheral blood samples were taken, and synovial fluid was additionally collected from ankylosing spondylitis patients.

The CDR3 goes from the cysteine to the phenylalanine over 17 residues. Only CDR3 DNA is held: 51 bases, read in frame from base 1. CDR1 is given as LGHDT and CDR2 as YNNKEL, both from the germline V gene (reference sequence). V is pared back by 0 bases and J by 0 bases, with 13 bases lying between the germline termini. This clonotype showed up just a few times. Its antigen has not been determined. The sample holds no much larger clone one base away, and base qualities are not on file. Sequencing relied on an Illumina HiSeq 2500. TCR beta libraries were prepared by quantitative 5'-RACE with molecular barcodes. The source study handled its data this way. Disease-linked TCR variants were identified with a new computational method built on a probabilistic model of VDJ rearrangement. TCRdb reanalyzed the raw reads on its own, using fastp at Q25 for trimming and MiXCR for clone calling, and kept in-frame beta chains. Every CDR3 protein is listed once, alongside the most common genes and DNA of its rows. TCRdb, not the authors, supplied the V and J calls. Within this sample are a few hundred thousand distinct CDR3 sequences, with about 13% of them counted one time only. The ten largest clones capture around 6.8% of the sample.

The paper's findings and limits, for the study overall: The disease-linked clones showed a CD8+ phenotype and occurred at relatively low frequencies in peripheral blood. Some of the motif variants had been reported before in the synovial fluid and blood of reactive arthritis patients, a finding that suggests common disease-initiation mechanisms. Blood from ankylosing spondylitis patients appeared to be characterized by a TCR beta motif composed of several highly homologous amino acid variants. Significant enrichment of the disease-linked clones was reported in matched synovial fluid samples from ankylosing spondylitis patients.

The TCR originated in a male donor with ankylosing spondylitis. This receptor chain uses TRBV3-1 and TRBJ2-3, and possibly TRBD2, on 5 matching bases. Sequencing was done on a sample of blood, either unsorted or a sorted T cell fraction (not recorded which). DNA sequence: TGTGCCAGCAGCCAAGATCCCTGGACTCGTAGCACAGATACGCAGTATTTT. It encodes CASSQDPWTRSTDTQYF.